Here is one T cell receptor (beta chain) with its context. It was across several immunoSEQ plates that each subset's genomic DNA was evenly split. Unsorted PBMC contributed approximately 280 ng DNA, about 30,000 T cell genomes, to each replicate PCR. Unsorted PBMC DNA went through sequencing on ten immunoSEQ deep assay plates. The data were produced by immunoSEQ multiplex PCR, yet TCRdb's version contains in-frame clones alone and is incomplete. This repertoire shows about 510,000 clones, around 79% found once; its top ten account for 13%. The entry originates in a study of shared clonotypes between healthy human individuals. Looking at the study overall: Ranging from 18 to 49 in age, donors were two women and a few men.

The CDR3 length is 13 residues. Germline CDR1 is MDHEN and CDR2 is SYDVKM. The V and J ends lost 6 bases and 4 bases, in that order; junction bases with no gene match: 5. This sequence joins TRBV28 and TRBJ2-5; 7 bases are shared with TRBD1. Sequenced material: PBMCs. This sequence originates from a woman in her thirties or forties in good health. Some clones in this sample may be carry-over from other donors' samples. The CDR3 spells CASSTTGTETQYF. CDR3 nucleotide sequence: TGTGCCAGCAGCACGACAGGGACAGAGACCCAGTACTTC.